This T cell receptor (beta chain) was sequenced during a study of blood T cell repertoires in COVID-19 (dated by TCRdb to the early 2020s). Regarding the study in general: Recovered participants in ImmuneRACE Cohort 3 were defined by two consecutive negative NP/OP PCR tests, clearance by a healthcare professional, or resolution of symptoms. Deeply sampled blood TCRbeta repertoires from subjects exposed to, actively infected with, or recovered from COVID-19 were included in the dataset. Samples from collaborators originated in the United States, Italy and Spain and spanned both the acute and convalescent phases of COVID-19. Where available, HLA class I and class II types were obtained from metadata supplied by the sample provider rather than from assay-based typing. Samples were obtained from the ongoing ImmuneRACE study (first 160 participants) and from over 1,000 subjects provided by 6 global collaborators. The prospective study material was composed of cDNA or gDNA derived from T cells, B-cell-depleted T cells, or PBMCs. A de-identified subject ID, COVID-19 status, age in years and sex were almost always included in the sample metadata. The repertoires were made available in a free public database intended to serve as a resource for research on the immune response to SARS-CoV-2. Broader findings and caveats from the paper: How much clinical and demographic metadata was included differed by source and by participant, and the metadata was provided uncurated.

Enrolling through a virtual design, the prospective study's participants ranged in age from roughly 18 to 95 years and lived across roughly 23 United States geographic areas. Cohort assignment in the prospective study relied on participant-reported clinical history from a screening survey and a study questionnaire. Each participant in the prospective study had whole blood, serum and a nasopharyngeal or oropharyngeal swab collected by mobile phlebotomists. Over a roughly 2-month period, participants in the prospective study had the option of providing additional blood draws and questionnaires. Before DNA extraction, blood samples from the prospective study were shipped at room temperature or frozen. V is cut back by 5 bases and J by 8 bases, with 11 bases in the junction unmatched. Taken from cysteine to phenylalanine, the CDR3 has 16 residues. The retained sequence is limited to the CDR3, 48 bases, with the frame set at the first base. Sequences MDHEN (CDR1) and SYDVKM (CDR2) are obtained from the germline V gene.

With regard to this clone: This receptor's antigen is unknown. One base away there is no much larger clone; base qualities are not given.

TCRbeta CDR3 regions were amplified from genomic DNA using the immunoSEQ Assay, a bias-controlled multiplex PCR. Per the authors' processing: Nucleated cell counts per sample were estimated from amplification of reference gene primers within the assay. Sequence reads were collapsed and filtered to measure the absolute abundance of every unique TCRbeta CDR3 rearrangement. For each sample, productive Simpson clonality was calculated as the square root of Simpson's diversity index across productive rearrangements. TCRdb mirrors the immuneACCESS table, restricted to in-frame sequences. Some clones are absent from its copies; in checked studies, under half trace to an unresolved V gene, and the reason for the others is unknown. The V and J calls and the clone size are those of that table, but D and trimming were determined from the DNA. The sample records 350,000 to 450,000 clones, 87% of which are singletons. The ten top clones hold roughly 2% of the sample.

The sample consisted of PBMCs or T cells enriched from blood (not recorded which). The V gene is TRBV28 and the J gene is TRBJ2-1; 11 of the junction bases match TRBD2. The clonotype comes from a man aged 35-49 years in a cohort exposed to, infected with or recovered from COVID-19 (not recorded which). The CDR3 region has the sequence CASSPRRLAGLDEQFF. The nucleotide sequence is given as TGTGCCAGCAGTCCCCGGAGACTAGCGGGATTGGATGAGCAGTTCTTC.